The 18 T cell receptor beta chains below all came from one sample that was sequenced in a study of blood T cell repertoires in COVID-19. Sequenced by immunoSEQ multiplex PCR; TCRdb stores in-frame clones only, minus some. This table has 200,000 to 250,000 clones, roughly 88% appearing once. The sample taken for sequencing was PBMCs or T cells enriched from blood (not recorded which). These TCRs come from a woman in her forties with acute COVID-19.

The rearrangement uses TRBV20-1 and TRBJ1-2; D is undetermined. The length of the CDR3 is 14 residues. V was pared by 5 bases and J by 8 bases, with 21 bases between. Germline CDR1 and CDR2: DFQATT and SNEGSKA (reference sequence). Here the CDR3 DNA reads TGCAGTGCTCGTGAAGAGGGCACCCAAAGGGGCTACACCTTC. Translating it yields CSAREEGTQRGYTF.

This chain links TRBV4-3 with TRBJ2-3, with D unclear. Trimming shortened V by 0 bases and J by 0 bases, and 7 bases separated the two germline ends. This CDR3 spans 15 amino acids. Germline loops: CDR1 LGHNA, CDR2 YSLEER. CDR3: CASSQEPISTDTQYF. Written as DNA, the CDR3 is TGCGCCAGCAGCCAAGAACCTATAAGCACAGATACGCAGTATTTT.

V usage is TRBV5-1 and J usage is TRBJ1-1, with D perhaps matching TRBD1 (6 bases). Trimming took off 7 bases at V and 3 bases at J, with 16 bases between the two ends. This CDR3 spans 14 amino acids. Germline CDR1 is SGHRS and CDR2 is YFSETQ. This CDR3 reads CASSDRGADTEAFF. The CDR3 DNA reads TGCGCCAGCTCTGACCGGGGGGCTGACACTGAAGCTTTCTTT.

CDR3 residues: CASSRDEETQYF. CDR3 in DNA: TGTGCCAGCAGCCGGGATGAAGAGACCCAGTACTTC. The chain is built from TRBV12-3 or TRBV12-4 and TRBJ2-5, with a possible D match to TRBD2 (5 bases). Trimming left V 6 bases short and J 3 bases short, with 8 bases between. CDR3 length: 12 amino acids.

This clone showed up just a few times. V gene TRBV27 combines with J gene TRBJ1-6, with D possibly TRBD1 on 6 matching bases. Looked up from germline, CDR1 is MNHEY and CDR2 is SMNVEV (reference sequence). Trimming shortened V by 4 bases and J by 10 bases, and 11 bases separated the two germline ends. This CDR3 is 13 amino acids long. The DNA for the CDR3 is TGTGCCAGCAGTTCATACAGGGAATCACCCCTCCACTTT. Its translation: CASSSYRESPLHF.

The gene calls are TRBV3-1 (or the pseudogene TRBV3-2) and TRBJ2-1; tentative D call: TRBD1 (5 bases). Between the trimmed V and J ends, which lost 4 bases and 0 bases, there was a span of 10 bases. The CDR3 contains 15 residues. CDR1 is LGHDT, CDR2 YNNKEL, per germline (reference sequence). The DNA for the CDR3 is TGTGCCAGCAGCCCCAGGGTTAGCTCCTACAATGAGCAGTTCTTC. Amino acids: CASSPRVSSYNEQFF.

This rearrangement joins TRBV5-3 to TRBJ1-1, with D possibly being TRBD1 (5 bases). TRBV5-3 falls under the ORF class, with uncertain function. The CDR3 runs to 15 residues. Deletions cut 2 bases from V and 4 bases from J, with 15 bases between. The CDR3 protein is CARSFTGEGCTEAFF. CDR3 DNA: TGTGCCAGAAGCTTTACGGGGGAAGGTTGCACTGAAGCTTTCTTT.

The chain has TRBV3-1 (or the pseudogene TRBV3-2) and TRBJ1-1; TRBD1 aligns across 8 bases. The CDR3 loop spans 15 amino acids. From germline, CDR1 is LGHDT and CDR2 YNNKEL (reference sequence). V lost 2 bases, J lost 4 bases, and 6 bases stayed unmatched. The CDR3 here is CASSQPDREATEAFF. The CDR3 DNA sequence: TGTGCCAGCAGCCAACCGGACAGGGAGGCCACTGAAGCTTTCTTT.

Only one count was recorded for this clone. V usage is TRBV15 and J usage is TRBJ2-1, with a weak D call TRBD2 (6 bases). In germline, CDR1 is LNHNV, CDR2 YYDKDF (reference sequence). The V end was cut by 7 bases, the J end by 6 bases, with 13 bases between. The CDR3 loop spans 13 amino acids. The CDR3 DNA is TGTGCCACCAAGGACTATGGTTTCAATGAGCAGTTCTTC. It translates to CATKDYGFNEQFF.

This clone has more than one count but fewer than ten. The V gene is TRBV5-1, the J gene TRBJ1-2; 9 bases are a match to TRBD1. Germline CDR1 reads SGHRS; CDR2 reads YFSETQ. The CDR3 extends over 15 amino acids. V shed 4 bases, J shed 4 bases, and the junction held 8 bases outside the gene matches. The CDR3 protein is CASSAGQGISYGYTF. CDR3 nucleotides: TGCGCCAGCAGCGCCGGACAGGGGATTTCCTATGGCTACACCTTC.

This clone was detected once. CDR3 protein: CASSGIQGAVSGNTIYF. CDR3 DNA: TGTGCCAGCAGCGGGATACAGGGTGCGGTCTCTGGAAACACCATATATTTT. The V gene is TRBV9, the J gene TRBJ1-3, with a tentative D call TRBD1 (6 bases). V was trimmed by 3 bases and J by 0 bases, leaving 16 bases between them. CDR1 and CDR2 from the germline V gene are SGDLS and YYNGEE. The CDR3 covers 17 residues.

The chain links TRBV6-5 to TRBJ1-1; D perhaps matches TRBD1 (5 bases). The CDR3 extends over 13 amino acids. V gave up 2 bases and J gave up 10 bases, with 14 bases separating them. The germline CDR1 and CDR2 sequences are MNHEY and SVGAGI. As DNA, the CDR3 is TGTGCCAGCAGTTACCCCGACTCTCAGGGAGCTTTCTTT. This codes for CASSYPDSQGAFF.

The gene calls are TRBV9 and TRBJ2-3, with 12 bases identical to TRBD2. Germline CDR1 reads SGDLS; CDR2 reads YYNGEE. J lost 4 bases, V lost 4 bases, and 4 bases had no gene match. The CDR3 is 15 residues long. The CDR3 is CASSPTSGGADTQYF. CDR3 bases: TGTGCCAGCAGCCCGACTAGCGGGGGAGCAGATACGCAGTATTTT. Complete variable domain (other parts from reference TRBV9 and TRBJ2-3): DSGVTQTPKHLITATGQRVTLRCSPRSGDLSVYWYQQSLDQGLQFLIQYYNGEERAKGNILERFSAQQFPDLHSELNLSSLELGDSALYFCASSPTSGGADTQYFGPGTRLTVL.

The chain uses TRBV27 and TRBJ1-2, with D perhaps TRBD1 (5 bases). Germline V gene sequence: CDR1 MNHEY, CDR2 SMNVEV (reference sequence). The CDR3 runs 15 residues. V gave up 5 bases and J gave up 0 bases, with 13 bases separating them. CDR3 DNA: TGTGCCAGCAGTCGCGGTGGGGCAGCTAACTATGGCTACACCTTC. Protein sequence: CASSRGGAANYGYTF.

The rearrangement links TRBV4-3 to TRBJ2-5, with a tentative D call TRBD2 (6 bases). This CDR3 has 16 residues. CDR1 is LGHNA and CDR2 is YSLEER in the germline V gene. Trimming took 5 bases from V and 4 from J, leaving 20 bases between them. The CDR3 here is CASSTRLSGPGETQYF. Here the CDR3 DNA reads TGCGCCAGCAGCACTCGACTAAGCGGGCCGGGAGAGACCCAGTACTTC.

The rearrangement joins TRBV4-1 to TRBJ2-2; 14 bases align to TRBD2. Losses at the gene ends were 4 bases for V and 1 base for J; bases not matched to a gene: 5. CDR1 and CDR2 from the germline V gene are MGHRA and YSYEKL. The CDR3 loop spans 18 amino acids. CDR3: CASSPFGTSGGNTGELFF. The CDR3 DNA is TGCGCCAGCAGCCCTTTTGGGACTAGCGGGGGGAACACCGGGGAGCTGTTTTTT.

This clone occurred a few times. This chain uses TRBV5-6 with TRBJ1-1, with 7 nucleotides matching TRBD1. CDR1 and CDR2 (germline): SGHDT, YYEEEE. This CDR3 contains 11 residues. With V trimmed by 7 bases and J by 4 bases, 1 base remained unmatched. DNA for the CDR3: TGTGCCAGCCAGGGGGTCACTGAAGCTTTCTTT. Amino acids: CASQGVTEAFF.

The chain is built from TRBV11-2 and TRBJ2-3; TRBD2 aligns across 7 bases. The CDR3 has 15 amino acids. The J segment lost 4 bases and the V segment lost 5 bases, leaving 9 bases of the junction unmatched. Germline V gene data show CDR1 as SGHAT and CDR2 as FQNNGV. The CDR3 region is CASSQLGRVSDTQYF. CDR3 bases: TGTGCCAGCAGCCAACTGGGGAGGGTTTCAGATACGCAGTATTTT.